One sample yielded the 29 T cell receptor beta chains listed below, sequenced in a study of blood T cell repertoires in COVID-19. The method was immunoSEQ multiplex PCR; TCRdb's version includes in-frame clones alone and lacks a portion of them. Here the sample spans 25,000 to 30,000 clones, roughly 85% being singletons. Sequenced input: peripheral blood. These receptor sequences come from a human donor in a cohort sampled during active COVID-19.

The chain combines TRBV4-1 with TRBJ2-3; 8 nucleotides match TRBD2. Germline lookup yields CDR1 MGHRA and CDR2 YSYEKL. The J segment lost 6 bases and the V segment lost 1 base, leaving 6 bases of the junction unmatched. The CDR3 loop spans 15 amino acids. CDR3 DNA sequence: TGCGCCAGCAGCCAAGGGCGGCTAGCGGGTGATACGCAGTATTTT. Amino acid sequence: CASSQGRLAGDTQYF.

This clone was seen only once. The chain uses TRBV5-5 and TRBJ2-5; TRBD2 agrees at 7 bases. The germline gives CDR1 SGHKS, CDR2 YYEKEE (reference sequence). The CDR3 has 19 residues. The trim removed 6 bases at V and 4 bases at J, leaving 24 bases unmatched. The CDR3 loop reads CASTPGPIAGRPIGETQYF. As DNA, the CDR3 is TGTGCCAGCACCCCGGGACCGATTGCCGGGAGGCCTATCGGAGAGACCCAGTACTTC.

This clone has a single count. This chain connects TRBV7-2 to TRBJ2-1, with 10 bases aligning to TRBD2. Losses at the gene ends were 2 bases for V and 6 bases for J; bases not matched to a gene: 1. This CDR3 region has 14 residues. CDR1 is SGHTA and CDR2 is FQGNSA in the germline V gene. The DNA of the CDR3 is TGTGCCAGCAGCTTATGGACTAGCGGCAATGAGCAGTTCTTC. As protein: CASSLWTSGNEQFF.

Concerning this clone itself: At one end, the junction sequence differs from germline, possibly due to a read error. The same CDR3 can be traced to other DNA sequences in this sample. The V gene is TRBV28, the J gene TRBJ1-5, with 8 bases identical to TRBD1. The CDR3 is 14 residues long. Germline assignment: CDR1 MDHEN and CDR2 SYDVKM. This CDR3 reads CASRPGTGLQPQHF. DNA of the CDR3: TGCGCCAGCAGACCCGGGACAGGTCTTCAGCCCCAGCATTTT.

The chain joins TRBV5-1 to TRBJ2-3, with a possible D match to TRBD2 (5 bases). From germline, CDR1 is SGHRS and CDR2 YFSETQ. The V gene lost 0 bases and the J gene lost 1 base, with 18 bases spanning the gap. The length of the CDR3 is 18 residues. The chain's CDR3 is CASSLEGAPSGGTDTQYF. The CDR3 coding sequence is TGCGCCAGCAGCTTGGAAGGTGCTCCCAGCGGCGGCACAGATACGCAGTATTTT.

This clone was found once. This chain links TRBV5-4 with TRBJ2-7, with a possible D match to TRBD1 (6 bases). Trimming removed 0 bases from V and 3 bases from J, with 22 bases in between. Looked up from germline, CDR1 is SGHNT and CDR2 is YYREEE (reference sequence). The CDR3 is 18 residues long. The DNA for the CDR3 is TGTGCCAGCAGCTTGGAACAGGGCGGCCCCCTCGCTAACTACGAGCAGTACTTC. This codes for CASSLEQGGPLANYEQYF.

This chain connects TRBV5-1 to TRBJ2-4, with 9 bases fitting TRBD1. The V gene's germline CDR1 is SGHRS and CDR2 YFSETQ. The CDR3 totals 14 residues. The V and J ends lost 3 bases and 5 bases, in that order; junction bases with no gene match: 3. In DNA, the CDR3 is TGCGCCAGCAGCTGGACAGGGGCCCAAAACATTCAGTACTTC. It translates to CASSWTGAQNIQYF.

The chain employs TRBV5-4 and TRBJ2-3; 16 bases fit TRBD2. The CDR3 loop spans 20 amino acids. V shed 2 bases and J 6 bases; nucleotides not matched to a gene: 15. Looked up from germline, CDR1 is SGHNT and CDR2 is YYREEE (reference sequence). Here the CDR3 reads CASSFQPGTSGGAGSDTQYF. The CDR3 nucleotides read TGTGCCAGCAGCTTCCAACCCGGGACTAGCGGGGGGGCAGGGAGTGATACGCAGTATTTT.

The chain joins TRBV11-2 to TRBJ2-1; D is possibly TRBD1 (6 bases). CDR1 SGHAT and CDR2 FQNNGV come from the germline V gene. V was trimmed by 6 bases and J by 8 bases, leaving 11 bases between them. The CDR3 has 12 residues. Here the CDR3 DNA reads TGTGCCAGCAGTCATCAGGGGTATGAGCAGTTCTTC. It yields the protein CASSHQGYEQFF.

CDR3 sequence (DNA): TGTGCCAGCAGCCCGCGGGCAGCCTACAATGAGCAGTTCTTC. It yields the protein CASSPRAAYNEQFF. The chain combines TRBV2 with TRBJ2-1; possibly TRBD2 for D (5 bases). The CDR3 contains 14 residues. The germline gives CDR1 SNHLY, CDR2 FYNNEI. The ends were cut back, 6 bases at V and 2 bases at J, with 11 bases in the middle.

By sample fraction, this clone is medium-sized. CDR3: CASNGRTGRELFF. The CDR3 nucleotides are TGTGCCAGCAACGGACGGACGGGAAGGGAGCTGTTTTTT. The rearrangement joins TRBV7-9 to TRBJ2-2, with D perhaps matching TRBD2 (5 bases). There are 13 residues in the CDR3. V dropped 7 bases and J dropped 9 bases, with 15 bases sitting between them. CDR1 is SEHNR, CDR2 FQNEAQ, per germline (reference sequence).

The CDR3: CASSLGGQYSYEQYF. CDR3 coding DNA: TGTGCCAGCAGCTTGGGGGGGCAGTACTCCTACGAGCAGTACTTC. The chain has TRBV5-5 and TRBJ2-7; a weak D match, TRBD1 (6 bases). This CDR3 is 15 amino acids long. Between the trimmed V and J ends, which lost 0 bases and 0 bases, there was a span of 10 bases. Germline CDR1 reads SGHKS; CDR2 reads YYEKEE (reference sequence).

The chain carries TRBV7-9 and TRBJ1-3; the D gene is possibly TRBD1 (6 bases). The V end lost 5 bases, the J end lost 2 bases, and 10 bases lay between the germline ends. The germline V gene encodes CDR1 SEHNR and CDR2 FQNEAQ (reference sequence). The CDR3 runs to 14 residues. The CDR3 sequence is CASSEQGPGNTIYF. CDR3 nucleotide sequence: TGTGCCAGCAGCGAACAGGGACCTGGAAACACCATATATTTT.

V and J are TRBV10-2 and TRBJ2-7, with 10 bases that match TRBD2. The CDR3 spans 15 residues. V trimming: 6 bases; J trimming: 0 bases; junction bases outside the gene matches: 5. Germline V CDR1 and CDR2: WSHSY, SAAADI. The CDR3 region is CASRIAGGLSYEQYF. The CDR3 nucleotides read TGCGCCAGCAGAATAGCGGGAGGCCTCTCCTACGAGCAGTACTTC.

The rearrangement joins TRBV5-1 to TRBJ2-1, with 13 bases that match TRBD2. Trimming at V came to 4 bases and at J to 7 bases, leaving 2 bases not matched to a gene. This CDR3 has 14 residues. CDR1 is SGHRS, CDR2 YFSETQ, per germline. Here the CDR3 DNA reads TGCGCCAGCAGCCCGGGACTAGCGGGAAATGAGCAGTTCTTC. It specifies CASSPGLAGNEQFF.

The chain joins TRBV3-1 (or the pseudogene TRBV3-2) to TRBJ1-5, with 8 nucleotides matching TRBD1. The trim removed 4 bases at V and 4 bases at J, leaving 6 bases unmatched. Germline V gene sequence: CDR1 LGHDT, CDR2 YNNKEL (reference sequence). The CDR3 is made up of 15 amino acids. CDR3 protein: CASSRAQGANQPQHF. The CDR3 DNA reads TGTGCCAGCAGCCGAGCTCAGGGGGCGAATCAGCCCCAGCATTTT.

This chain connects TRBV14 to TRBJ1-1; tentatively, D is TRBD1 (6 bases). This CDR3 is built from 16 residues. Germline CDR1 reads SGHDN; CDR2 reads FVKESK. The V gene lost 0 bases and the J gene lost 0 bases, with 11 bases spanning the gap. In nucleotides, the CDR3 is TGTGCCAGCAGCCAAGAATCGGGACACTTGAACACTGAAGCTTTCTTT. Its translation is CASSQESGHLNTEAFF.

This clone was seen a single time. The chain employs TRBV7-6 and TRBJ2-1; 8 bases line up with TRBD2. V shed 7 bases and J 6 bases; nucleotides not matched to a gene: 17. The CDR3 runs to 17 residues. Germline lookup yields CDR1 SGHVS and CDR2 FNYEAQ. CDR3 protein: CASTLLGGGTSSNEQFF. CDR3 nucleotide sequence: TGTGCCAGCACCCTACTAGGAGGCGGGACTAGTAGCAATGAGCAGTTCTTC.

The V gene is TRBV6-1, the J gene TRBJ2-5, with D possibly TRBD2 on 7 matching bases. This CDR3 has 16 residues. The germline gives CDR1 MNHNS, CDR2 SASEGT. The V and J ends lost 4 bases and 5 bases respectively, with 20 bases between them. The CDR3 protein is CASSATLARGTETQYF. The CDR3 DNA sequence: TGTGCCAGCAGTGCCACACTAGCGAGGGGGACGGAGACCCAGTACTTC.

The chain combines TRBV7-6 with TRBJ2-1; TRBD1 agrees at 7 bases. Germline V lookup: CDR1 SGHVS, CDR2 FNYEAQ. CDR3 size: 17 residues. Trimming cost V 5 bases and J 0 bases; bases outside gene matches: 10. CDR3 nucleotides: TGTGCCAGCAGCCTATCGTACAGGGGCGGCTCCTACAATGAGCAGTTCTTC. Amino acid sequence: CASSLSYRGGSYNEQFF.

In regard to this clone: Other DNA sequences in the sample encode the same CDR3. The CDR3 spells CAFRRGDSSYEQYF. CDR3 in DNA: TGCGCTTTCCGAAGGGGTGATAGCTCCTACGAGCAGTACTTC. The chain employs TRBV10-1 and TRBJ2-7, with D perhaps TRBD1 (5 bases). CDR3 size: 14 residues. Germline CDR1 and CDR2: WNHNN and SYGVQD (reference sequence).

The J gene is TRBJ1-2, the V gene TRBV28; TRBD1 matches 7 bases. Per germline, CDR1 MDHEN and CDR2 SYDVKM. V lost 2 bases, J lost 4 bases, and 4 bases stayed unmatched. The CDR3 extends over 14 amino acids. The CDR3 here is CASSLPSGGYGYTF. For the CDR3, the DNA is TGTGCCAGCAGTTTACCTTCAGGGGGCTATGGCTACACCTTC.

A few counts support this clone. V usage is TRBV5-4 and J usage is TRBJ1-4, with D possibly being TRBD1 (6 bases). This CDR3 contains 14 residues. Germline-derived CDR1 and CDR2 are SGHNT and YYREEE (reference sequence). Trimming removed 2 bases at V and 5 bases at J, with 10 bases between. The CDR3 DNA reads TGTGCCAGCAGCTTAGGGGGGGCGAATGAAAAACTGTTTTTT. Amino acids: CASSLGGANEKLFF.

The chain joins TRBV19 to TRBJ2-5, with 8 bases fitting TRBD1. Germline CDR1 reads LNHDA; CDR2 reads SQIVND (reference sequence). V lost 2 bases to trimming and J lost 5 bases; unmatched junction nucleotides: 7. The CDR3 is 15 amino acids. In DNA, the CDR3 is TGTGCCAGTAGTATAACCCTGGGACAGGAGGAGACCCAGTACTTC. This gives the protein CASSITLGQEETQYF.

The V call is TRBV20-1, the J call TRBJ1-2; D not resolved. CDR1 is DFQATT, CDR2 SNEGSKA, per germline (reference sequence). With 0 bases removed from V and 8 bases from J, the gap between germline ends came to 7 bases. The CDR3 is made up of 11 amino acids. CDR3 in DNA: TGCAGTGCTAGAGATCAGGCCGGCTACACCTTC. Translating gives CSARDQAGYTF.

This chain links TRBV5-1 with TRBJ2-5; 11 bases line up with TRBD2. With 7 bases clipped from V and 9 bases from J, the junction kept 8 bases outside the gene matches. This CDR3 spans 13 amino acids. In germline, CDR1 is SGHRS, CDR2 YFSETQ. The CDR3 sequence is CASASGGPLAQYF. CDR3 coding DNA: TGCGCCAGCGCTAGCGGGGGGCCCTTGGCCCAGTACTTC.

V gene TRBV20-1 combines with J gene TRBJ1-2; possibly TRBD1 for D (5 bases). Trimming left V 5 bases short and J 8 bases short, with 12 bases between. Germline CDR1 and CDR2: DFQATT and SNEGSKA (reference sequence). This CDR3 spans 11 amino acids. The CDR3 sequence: CSAPWTSGYTF. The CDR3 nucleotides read TGCAGTGCTCCTTGGACATCGGGCTACACCTTC.

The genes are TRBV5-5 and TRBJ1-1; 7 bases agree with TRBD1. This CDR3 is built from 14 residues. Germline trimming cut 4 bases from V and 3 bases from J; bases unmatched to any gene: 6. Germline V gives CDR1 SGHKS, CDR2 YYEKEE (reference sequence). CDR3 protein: CASSATTGHTEAFF. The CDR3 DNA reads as TGTGCCAGCAGCGCAACGACAGGGCACACTGAAGCTTTCTTT. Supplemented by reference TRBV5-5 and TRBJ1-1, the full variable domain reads DAGVTQSPTHLIKTRGQQVTLRCSPISGHKSVSWYQQVLGQGPQFIFQYYEKEERGRGNFPDRFSARQFPNYSSELNVNALLLGDSALYLCASSATTGHTEAFFGQGTRLTVV.

The CDR3 reads CASSFGQIYGYTF. The DNA of the CDR3 is TGTGCCAGCAGTTTTGGCCAGATCTATGGCTACACCTTC. The chain carries TRBV12-3 or TRBV12-4 and TRBJ1-2; D remains unclear. This CDR3 spans 13 amino acids. V shed 3 bases and J shed 4 bases, with 9 bases lying between them.